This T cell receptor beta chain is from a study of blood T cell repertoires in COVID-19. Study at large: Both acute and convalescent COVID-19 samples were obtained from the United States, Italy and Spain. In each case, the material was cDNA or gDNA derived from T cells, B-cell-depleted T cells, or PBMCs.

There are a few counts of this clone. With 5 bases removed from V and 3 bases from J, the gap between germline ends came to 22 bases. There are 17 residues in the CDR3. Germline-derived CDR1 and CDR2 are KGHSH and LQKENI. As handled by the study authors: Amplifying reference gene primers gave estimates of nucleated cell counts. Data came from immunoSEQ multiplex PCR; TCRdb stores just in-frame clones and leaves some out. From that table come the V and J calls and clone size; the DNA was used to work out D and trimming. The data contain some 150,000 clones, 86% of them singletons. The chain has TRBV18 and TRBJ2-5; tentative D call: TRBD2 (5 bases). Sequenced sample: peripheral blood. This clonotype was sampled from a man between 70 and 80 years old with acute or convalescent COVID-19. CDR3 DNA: TGTGCCAGCTCAGGAAGTAGTGGAGACACGGGGAAAGAGACCCAGTACTTC. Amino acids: CASSGSSGDTGKETQYF.